Shown below are 32 T cell receptor beta chains from a single sample sequenced in a study of T-cell memory formation after mild COVID-19. One entry per CDR3 protein results from TCRdb running MiXCR on the 5' RACE reads. The sample includes approximately 65,000 distinct CDR3 sequences, less than 9.5% of them seen just once. Sample: PBMCs or a T cell subset sorted from them (not recorded which). The receptors come from a man between 18 and 35 years old who had mild COVID-19 (a few samples of this study predate the infection). Cell type and time point are not known.

The rearrangement links TRBV28 to TRBJ2-3; 7 bases match TRBD1. The ends lost 10 bases at V and 4 bases at J; junction bases unmatched: 11. The CDR3 has 14 residues. The germline gives CDR1 MDHEN, CDR2 SYDVKM. The CDR3 is CAINPGGVADTQYF. The CDR3 bases are TGTGCCATTAACCCAGGGGGTGTAGCAGATACGCAGTATTTT.

This clonotype showed up just a few times. The J gene is TRBJ2-3, the V gene TRBV4-3, with TRBD2 as a possible D gene (7 bases). This CDR3 spans 17 amino acids. The V and J ends lost 1 base and 0 bases respectively, with 14 bases between them. Germline V gene sequence: CDR1 LGHNA, CDR2 YSLEER. Written as DNA, the CDR3 is TGCGCCAGCAGCCAAGCGGGACGGGGGGCTAGCACAGATACGCAGTATTTT. It is translated as CASSQAGRGASTDTQYF.

The rearrangement joins TRBV7-9 to TRBJ1-1, with 7 bases matching TRBD1. The V gene's germline CDR1 is SEHNR and CDR2 FQNEAQ (reference sequence). With 8 bases clipped from V and 11 bases from J, the junction kept 14 bases outside the gene matches. The CDR3 has 13 residues. CDR3 DNA sequence: TGTGCCAGCGGCGACAGGGAGTTTGGTTGGGCTTTCTTT. Protein sequence: CASGDREFGWAFF.

The genes are TRBV7-2 and TRBJ1-2; weak D call: TRBD1 (5 bases). Germline V gene lookup returns CDR1 SGHTA and CDR2 FQGNSA. The CDR3 runs 14 residues. V lost 1 base, J lost 4 bases, and 10 bases lay in between. CDR3 in amino acids: CASSLGSGFYGYTF. In DNA form, the CDR3 reads TGTGCCAGCAGCTTAGGCTCAGGGTTCTATGGCTACACCTTC.

The V gene is TRBV7-3, the J gene TRBJ2-5; TRBD2 agrees at 7 bases. The trim removed 5 bases at V and 4 bases at J, leaving 10 bases unmatched. The CDR3 extends over 15 amino acids. The germline V gene has CDR1 SGHTA and CDR2 FQGTGA. The CDR3 DNA reads as TGTGCCAGCAGCCCAACCACCGGACTAGGAGAGACCCAGTACTTC. The encoded protein is CASSPTTGLGETQYF.

This chain joins TRBV9 and TRBJ2-7, with D possibly TRBD1 on 5 matching bases. The CDR3 loop spans 16 amino acids. Germline V gene sequence: CDR1 SGDLS, CDR2 YYNGEE. Trimming removed 3 bases from V and 3 bases from J, with 19 bases in between. The CDR3 sequence is CASSARGLDPFYEQYV. The DNA for the CDR3 is TGTGCCAGCAGCGCAAGGGGTTTAGATCCGTTCTACGAGCAGTACGTC.

The chain uses TRBV12-3 or TRBV12-4 and TRBJ2-2, with 11 nucleotides matching TRBD1. V lost 6 bases, J lost 6 bases, and 6 bases stayed unmatched. The CDR3 is 15 residues long. The DNA of the CDR3 is TGTGCCAGCAGCGCCGGACAGGGGGCCTCCGGGGAGCTGTTTTTT. Its translation: CASSAGQGASGELFF.

Only a few counts were recorded for this clonotype. The chain is built from TRBV7-2 and TRBJ1-1; D gene ambiguous. The germline gives CDR1 SGHTA, CDR2 FQGNSA. This CDR3 contains 13 residues. The V gene lost 0 bases and the J gene lost 0 bases, with 2 bases spanning the gap. For the CDR3, the DNA is TGTGCCAGCAGCTTAGCGCTGAACACTGAAGCTTTCTTT. Residues: CASSLALNTEAFF.

The chain employs TRBV10-3 and TRBJ1-2; tentative D call: TRBD1 (6 bases). The CDR3 loop spans 16 amino acids. Germline-derived CDR1 and CDR2 are ENHRY and SYGVKD. Trimming cost V 0 bases and J 4 bases, with 15 bases left between them. The CDR3 sequence is CAISESQTGGGYGYTF. In nucleotides, the CDR3 is TGTGCCATCAGTGAGTCACAGACGGGAGGGGGCTATGGCTACACCTTC.

The chain uses TRBV5-6 and TRBJ2-1, with 8 bases matching TRBD1. From germline, CDR1 is SGHDT and CDR2 YYEEEE. This CDR3 is 13 amino acids long. The V segment lost 2 bases and the J segment 7 bases; nucleotides outside the gene matches: 2. DNA for the CDR3: TGTGCCAGCAGCTTTCAGGGGGCGAATGAGCAGTTCTTC. Encoded protein: CASSFQGANEQFF. Full variable domain (remainder filled in from reference TRBV5-6 and TRBJ2-1): DAGVTQSPTHLIKTRGQQVTLRCSPKSGHDTVSWYQQALGQGPQFIFQYYEEEERQRGNFPDRFSGHQFPNYSSELNVNALLLGDSALYLCASSFQGANEQFFGPGTRLTVL.

The chain employs TRBV11-2 and TRBJ1-2; 9 bases are shared with TRBD1. This CDR3 region has 18 residues. Germline V gene lookup returns CDR1 SGHAT and CDR2 FQNNGV. The junction had 17 bases not matched to a gene; V was cut back by 3 bases and J by 6 bases. The CDR3 sequence: CASSFTYPGTGSDDGYTF. As DNA, the CDR3 is TGTGCCAGCAGCTTTACTTATCCCGGGACAGGGAGTGACGATGGCTACACCTTC. Full variable domain (remainder filled in from reference TRBV11-2 and TRBJ1-2): EAGVAQSPRYKIIEKRQSVAFWCNPISGHATLYWYQQILGQGPKLLIQFQNNGVVDDSQLPKDRFSAERLKGVDSTLKIQPAKLEDSAVYLCASSFTYPGTGSDDGYTFGSGTRLTVV.

This chain links TRBV12-3 or TRBV12-4 with TRBJ2-6; 8 positions agree with TRBD1. V gave up 5 bases and J gave up 0 bases; unmatched junction bases: 18. The CDR3 covers 21 residues. Here the CDR3 reads CASSTRGLLLQGGSGANVLTF. CDR3 nucleotides: TGTGCCAGCAGTACCCGGGGATTGTTGTTACAGGGGGGCTCTGGGGCCAACGTCCTGACTTTC.

This clonotype was found a few times. V usage is TRBV27 and J usage is TRBJ1-5, with a possible D match to TRBD1 (6 bases). The CDR3 runs 14 residues. The germline gives CDR1 MNHEY, CDR2 SMNVEV (reference sequence). With 3 bases removed from V and 6 bases from J, the gap between germline ends came to 12 bases. CDR3 region: CASSLRDTLQPQHF. CDR3 coding DNA: TGTGCCAGCAGTTTGCGGGACACCCTTCAGCCCCAGCATTTT.

The gene calls are TRBV12-3 or TRBV12-4 and TRBJ1-2, with D unresolved. This CDR3 is built from 14 residues. Trimming took off 2 bases at V and 7 bases at J, with 14 bases between the two ends. The CDR3 reads CASSLMGGLGGYTF. CDR3 DNA sequence: TGTGCCAGCAGTTTAATGGGAGGGTTGGGTGGCTACACCTTC.

This clonotype has just a few counts. This CDR3 reads CSALAGNQETQYF. CDR3 sequence (DNA): TGCAGTGCTTTGGCAGGAAACCAAGAGACCCAGTACTTC. The rearrangement uses TRBV20-1 and TRBJ2-5; no reliable D call. The CDR3 is 13 residues long. V was trimmed by 5 bases and J by 0 bases, leaving 10 bases between them. The V gene's germline CDR1 is DFQATT and CDR2 SNEGSKA (reference sequence).

This clonotype appeared many times. The chain joins TRBV5-1 to TRBJ2-3; weak D call: TRBD2 (6 bases). V lost 3 bases to trimming and J lost 4 bases, with 12 bases between them. In germline, CDR1 is SGHRS, CDR2 YFSETQ. The CDR3 extends over 14 amino acids. The CDR3 coding sequence is TGCGCCAGCAGCTCTACCGGGACTCCAGATACGCAGTATTTT. Protein product: CASSSTGTPDTQYF.

At least ten counts were recorded for this clonotype. A read error may produce the germline difference seen at one junction end. The chain combines TRBV7-7 with TRBJ2-5; TRBD1 might be the D (5 bases). The length of the CDR3 is 13 residues. CDR1 SSHAT and CDR2 FNYEAQ come from the germline V gene (reference sequence). The CDR3 here is CASSTDSLETQYF. The DNA for the CDR3 is TGTGCTAGCAGCACAGACAGTCTAGAGACCCAGTACTTC.

This chain uses TRBV11-2 with TRBJ1-1; TRBD1 is a possible D gene (6 bases). In germline, CDR1 is SGHAT, CDR2 FQNNGV. V dropped 3 bases and J dropped 1 base, with 12 bases sitting between them. The CDR3 covers 15 residues. CDR3 in DNA: TGTGCCAGCAGCTTGTACGGGACACAGAACACTGAAGCTTTCTTT. Residues: CASSLYGTQNTEAFF.

This chain links TRBV5-1 with TRBJ1-1; D might be TRBD1 (5 bases). V lost 2 bases to trimming and J lost 4 bases, with 12 bases between them. Germline CDR1 is SGHRS and CDR2 is YFSETQ. This CDR3 comprises 14 residues. The CDR3 is CASSLEGWGTEAFF. The CDR3 DNA follows: TGCGCCAGCAGCTTAGAGGGGTGGGGCACTGAAGCTTTCTTT.

CDR3 protein: CASSLTVNYGYTF. The CDR3 DNA reads as TGTGCCAGCAGCTTAACAGTTAACTATGGCTACACCTTC. The chain combines TRBV5-4 with TRBJ1-2; D uncertain. Germline V CDR1 and CDR2: SGHNT, YYREEE (reference sequence). V dropped 2 bases and J dropped 1 base, with 6 bases sitting between them. CDR3 size: 13 residues.

This clonotype appeared a few times. The J gene is TRBJ2-1, the V gene TRBV18; 7 bases align to TRBD2. CDR1 and CDR2 (germline): KGHSH, LQKENI. CDR3 length: 13 amino acids. The ends lost 8 bases at V and 2 bases at J; junction bases unmatched: 3. CDR3 in amino acids: CASGGEAYNEQFF. The CDR3 DNA reads TGTGCCAGCGGGGGGGAAGCCTACAATGAGCAGTTCTTC.

In this sample, this clonotype turned up many times. The rearrangement joins TRBV5-4 to TRBJ2-1; no definite D call. This CDR3 is built from 11 residues. V lost 1 base and J lost 8, with 4 bases in between. Germline values: CDR1 SGHNT, CDR2 YYREEE (reference sequence). The CDR3: CASSLTDEQFF. As DNA, the CDR3 is TGTGCCAGCAGCTTGACGGATGAGCAGTTCTTC.

This chain links TRBV4-1 with TRBJ2-1; D possibly uses TRBD1 or TRBD2 (5 bases each). The germline CDR1 and CDR2 sequences are MGHRA and YSYEKL. The CDR3 contains 15 residues. Trimming stripped 1 base from V and 2 bases from J, with 9 bases between. Written as DNA, the CDR3 is TGCGCCAGCAGCCAAGGGGGGTTCACCTACAATGAGCAGTTCTTC. Encoded protein: CASSQGGFTYNEQFF.

This clonotype has only a few counts. CDR3 bases: TGTGCCAGCAGCCAACCCTCCGGGACTAGCGGGAGCACAGATACGCAGTATTTT. It encodes CASSQPSGTSGSTDTQYF. This chain links TRBV4-2 with TRBJ2-3; 12 nucleotides match TRBD2. The V gene end was trimmed by 2 bases and the J gene end by 0 bases; junction bases not matched to a gene: 6. This CDR3 spans 18 amino acids. The V gene's germline CDR1 is LGHNA and CDR2 YNFKEQ.

This clonotype was seen more than once but under ten times. The chain recombines TRBV9 with TRBJ1-1; perhaps TRBD1 as D (5 bases). The CDR3 is made up of 13 amino acids. Trimming pared 1 base from V and 3 bases from J, leaving 7 bases between. Germline values: CDR1 SGDLS, CDR2 YYNGEE. CDR3 protein: CASSVRGDTEAFF. For the CDR3, the DNA is TGTGCCAGCAGCGTAAGAGGGGACACTGAAGCTTTCTTT.

In this sample, this clonotype turned up many times. DNA of the CDR3: TGTGCCAGCAGTTCCCCCCTTGGTAGCGGGAAAAGGTACAATGAGCAGTTCTTC. Translated, it gives CASSSPLGSGKRYNEQFF. The genes are TRBV12-3 or TRBV12-4 and TRBJ2-1; TRBD2 matches 8 bases. The CDR3 is 18 amino acids. Trimming removed 4 bases from V and 4 bases from J; junction bases left unmatched: 15.

The rearrangement joins TRBV20-1 to TRBJ1-2, with D perhaps TRBD1 (6 bases). Germline V gives CDR1 DFQATT, CDR2 SNEGSKA (reference sequence). The V and J ends lost 5 bases and 7 bases respectively, with 17 bases between them. The CDR3 totals 13 residues. The DNA of the CDR3 is TGCAGTGCTGACCCCCACAGGGCGGGTGGCTACACCTTC. Translated, it gives CSADPHRAGGYTF.

This clonotype was recorded at least ten times. The rearrangement uses TRBV7-2 and TRBJ2-7; 11 bases are shared with TRBD2. V lost 8 bases and J lost 4; bases outside the gene matches: 4. Germline CDR1 and CDR2: SGHTA and FQGNSA. The CDR3 consists of 13 residues. CDR3 in DNA: TGTGCCAGCGGGCTAGCGGGGGGATACGAGCAGTACGTC. It encodes CASGLAGGYEQYV.

This clonotype appeared a few times. Written as DNA, the CDR3 is TGTGCCATCAGATCTGAGTCTGAGCAGTTCTTC. It translates to CAIRSESEQFF. The chain joins TRBV10-3 to TRBJ2-1; D is undetermined. The CDR3 length is 11 residues. CDR1 is ENHRY and CDR2 is SYGVKD in the germline V gene. Trimming pared 6 bases from V and 9 bases from J, leaving 9 bases between.

In its sample, this clonotype was seen a few times. J is TRBJ2-1 and V is TRBV7-2; a weak D match, TRBD2 (6 bases). Trimming cost V 1 base and J 0 bases, with 10 bases left between them. There are 16 residues in the CDR3. CDR1 is SGHTA and CDR2 is FQGNSA in the germline V gene. CDR3 region: CASSLEAGSSYNEQFF. The CDR3 DNA reads TGTGCCAGCAGCTTAGAGGCGGGGAGCTCCTACAATGAGCAGTTCTTC. Together with reference TRBV7-2 and TRBJ2-1, the CDR3 gives the full variable domain: GAGVSQSPSNKVTEKGKDVELRCDPISGHTALYWYRQSLGQGLEFLIYFQGNSAPDKSGLPSDRFSAERTGGSVSTLTIQRTQQEDSAVYLCASSLEAGSSYNEQFFGPGTRLTVL.

The chain has TRBV10-3 and TRBJ2-3; no reliable D call. Germline CDR1 reads ENHRY; CDR2 reads SYGVKD. Trimming left V 2 bases short and J 4 bases short, with 7 bases between. The CDR3 is 13 residues long. Here the CDR3 DNA reads TGTGCCATCAGTGAGAACTCGGCAGATACGCAGTATTTT. Encoded protein: CAISENSADTQYF.

This clonotype was observed at least ten times. The chain joins TRBV27 to TRBJ2-3; TRBD2 aligns across 11 bases. CDR3 size: 15 residues. Looked up from germline, CDR1 is MNHEY and CDR2 is SMNVEV (reference sequence). V was clipped by 6 bases and J by 4 bases; unmatched bases: 6. The CDR3 sequence is CASSIAGGSADTQYF. The CDR3 nucleotides read TGTGCCAGCAGCATAGCGGGGGGGAGCGCAGATACGCAGTATTTT.